A selection of T cell receptor beta chains follows, all from one sample in a study of shared clonotypes between healthy human individuals. Data came from immunoSEQ multiplex PCR; TCRdb stores just in-frame clones and leaves some out. The sample comprises about a million clones, 60% to 80% of which are singletons, and 0.89% rests with the top ten. The sequenced material came from memory CD4+ T cells from PBMCs. The receptors originated from a young man in good health. Some clones in this sample may be carry-over from other donors' samples. The CDR3 runs from the conserved cysteine through the conserved F or W. D genes are given only for firm matches. Rows give clone size only sometimes, using once, few, many, or a class for an expanded clone.

j_gene,abundance,d_gene,v_gene,CDR3aa,CDR3nt
TRBJ1-2,NA,TRBD1,TRBV6-5,CASRLRQGGGYTF,TGTGCCAGCAGATTGAGACAGGGAGGTGGCTACACCTTC
TRBJ1-2,few,TRBD1,TRBV5-4,CASSLGQGPAGGYTF,TGTGCCAGCAGCTTGGGACAGGGACCCGCAGGGGGCTACACCTTC
TRBJ1-1,NA,NA,TRBV5-4,CASSREVNTEAFF,TGTGCCAGCAGTCGAGAGGTGAACACTGAAGCTTTCTTT
TRBJ1-4,few,NA,TRBV15,CATSRAPTTNEKLFF,TGTGCCACCAGCAGGGCCCCGACAACTAATGAAAAACTGTTTTTT
TRBJ1-2,NA,NA,TRBV5-1,CASSLGPGNYGYTF,TGCGCCAGCAGCTTGGGGCCGGGAAACTATGGCTACACCTTC
TRBJ2-1,NA,TRBD1,TRBV19,CASSTSTGQIYNEQFF,TGTGCCAGTAGTACATCAACGGGACAGATATACAATGAGCAGTTCTTC
TRBJ2-3,few,TRBD2,TRBV7-2,CASSSGQAGGRTDTQYF,TGTGCCAGCAGCTCGGGTCAAGCGGGAGGGCGAACAGATACGCAGTATTTT
TRBJ2-1,NA,TRBD2,TRBV28,CASSQLLATNYNEQFF,TGTGCCAGCAGCCAATTACTAGCGACGAATTACAATGAGCAGTTCTTC
TRBJ2-7,NA,TRBD2,TRBV7-8,CASSPKRTSGPDEQYF,TGTGCCAGCAGCCCTAAGAGAACTAGCGGCCCTGACGAGCAGTACTTC
TRBJ2-2,NA,TRBD1,TRBV28,CASSRQGSRTGELFF,TGTGCCAGCAGTCGACAGGGGAGTAGGACCGGGGAGCTGTTTTTT
TRBJ2-1,NA,TRBD2,TRBV11-2,CASSLAALAGNFNEQFF,TGTGCCAGCAGCTTAGCTGCCCTAGCGGGAAACTTCAATGAGCAGTTCTTC
TRBJ2-3,NA,NA,TRBV2,CASGAGTSSTDTQYF,TGTGCCAGCGGAGCCGGGACGTCTAGCACAGATACGCAGTATTTT
TRBJ2-5,NA,NA,TRBV10-3,CAIRGAQRDETQYF,TGTGCCATCAGGGGGGCTCAAAGGGATGAGACCCAGTACTTC
TRBJ2-3,once,NA,TRBV29-1,CSVDPGSHTQYF,TGCAGCGTTGACCCAGGGAGTCATACGCAGTATTTT
TRBJ2-1,NA,NA,TRBV6-1,CASSEGRGGEQFF,TGTGCCAGCAGTGAAGGTCGAGGAGGTGAGCAGTTCTTC
TRBJ2-3,few,TRBD2,TRBV5-8,CASSPRTSGRTDTQYF,TGTGCCAGCAGCCCCCGGACTAGCGGGAGGACAGATACGCAGTATTTT
TRBJ1-3,few,NA,TRBV6-5,CASSRRENTIYF,TGTGCCAGCAGCCGCAGGGAAAACACCATATATTTT
TRBJ2-7,NA,NA,TRBV30,CAWSKGEPPEQYF,TGTGCCTGGAGTAAGGGGGAGCCCCCCGAGCAGTACTTC
TRBJ2-7,NA,NA,TRBV5-4,CASSFPQGEVGEQYF,TGTGCCAGCAGCTTCCCCCAGGGGGAGGTTGGCGAGCAGTACTTC
TRBJ2-7,many,NA,TRBV27,CASSLWGLGEQYF,TGTGCCAGCAGTTTGTGGGGGTTGGGCGAGCAGTACTTC
TRBJ1-2,NA,NA,TRBV6-6,CASTPGTSYGYTF,TGTGCCAGCACCCCGGGGACGAGCTATGGCTACACCTTC
TRBJ2-1,NA,NA,TRBV5-8,CASSLGGHRNEQFF,TGTGCCAGCAGCTTGGGGGGACATCGCAATGAGCAGTTCTTC
TRBJ2-2,NA,NA,TRBV18,CASSPPDALGSRDTGELFF,TGTGCCAGCTCACCACCGGACGCCTTAGGCTCGAGGGACACCGGGGAGCTGTTTTTT
TRBJ1-2,NA,NA,TRBV5-1,CASSLAGEGVGYTF,TGCGCCAGCAGCTTGGCTGGGGAAGGCGTTGGCTACACCTTC
TRBJ2-3,once,TRBD2,TRBV11-2,CASSLLAGGPTDTQYF,TGTGCCAGCAGCCTCTTAGCGGGAGGGCCCACAGATACGCAGTATTTT
TRBJ1-4,NA,NA,TRBV14,CASSHKGSMENEKLFF,TGTGCCAGCAGCCACAAGGGATCCATGGAGAATGAAAAACTGTTTTTT